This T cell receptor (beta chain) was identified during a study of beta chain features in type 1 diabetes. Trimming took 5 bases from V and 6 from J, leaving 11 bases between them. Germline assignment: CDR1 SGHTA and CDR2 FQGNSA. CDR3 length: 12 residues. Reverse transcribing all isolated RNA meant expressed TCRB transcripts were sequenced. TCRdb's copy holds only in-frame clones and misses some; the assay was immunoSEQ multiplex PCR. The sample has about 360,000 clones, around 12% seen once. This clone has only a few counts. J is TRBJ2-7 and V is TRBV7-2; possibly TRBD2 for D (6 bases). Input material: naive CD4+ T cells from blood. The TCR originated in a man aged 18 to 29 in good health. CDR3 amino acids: CASSQMGGEQYF. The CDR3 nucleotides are TGTGCCAGCAGCCAAATGGGGGGCGAGCAGTACTTC.